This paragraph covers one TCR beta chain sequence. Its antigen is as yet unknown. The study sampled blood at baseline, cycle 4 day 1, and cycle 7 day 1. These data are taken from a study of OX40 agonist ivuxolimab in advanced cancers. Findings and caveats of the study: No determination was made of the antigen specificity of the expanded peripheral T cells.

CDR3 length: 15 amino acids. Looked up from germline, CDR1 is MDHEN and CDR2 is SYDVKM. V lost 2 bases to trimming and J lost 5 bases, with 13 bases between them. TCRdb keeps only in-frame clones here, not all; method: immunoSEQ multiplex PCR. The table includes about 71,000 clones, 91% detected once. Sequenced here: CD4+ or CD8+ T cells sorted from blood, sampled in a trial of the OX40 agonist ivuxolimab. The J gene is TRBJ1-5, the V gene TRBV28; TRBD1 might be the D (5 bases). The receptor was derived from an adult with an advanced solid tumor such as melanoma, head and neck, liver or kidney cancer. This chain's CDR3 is CASSLIFGADQPQHF. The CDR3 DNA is TGTGCCAGCAGTTTAATATTCGGGGCCGATCAGCCCCAGCATTTT.